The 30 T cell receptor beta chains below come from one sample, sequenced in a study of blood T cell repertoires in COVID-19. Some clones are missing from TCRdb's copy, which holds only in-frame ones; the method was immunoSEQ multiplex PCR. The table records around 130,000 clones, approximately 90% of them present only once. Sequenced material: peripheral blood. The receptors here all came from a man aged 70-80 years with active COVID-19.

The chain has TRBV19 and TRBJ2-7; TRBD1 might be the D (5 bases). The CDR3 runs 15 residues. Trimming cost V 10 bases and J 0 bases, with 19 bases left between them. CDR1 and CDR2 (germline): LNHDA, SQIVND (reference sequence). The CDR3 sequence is CATQGWSSSSYEQYF. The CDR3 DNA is TGTGCCACCCAGGGATGGTCCTCGAGCTCCTACGAGCAGTACTTC.

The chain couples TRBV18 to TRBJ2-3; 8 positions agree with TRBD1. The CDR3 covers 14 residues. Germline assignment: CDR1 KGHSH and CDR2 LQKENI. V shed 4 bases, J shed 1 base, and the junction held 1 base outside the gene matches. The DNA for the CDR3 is TGTGCCAGCTCACAGACAGGGGGCACAGATACGCAGTATTTT. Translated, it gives CASSQTGGTDTQYF.

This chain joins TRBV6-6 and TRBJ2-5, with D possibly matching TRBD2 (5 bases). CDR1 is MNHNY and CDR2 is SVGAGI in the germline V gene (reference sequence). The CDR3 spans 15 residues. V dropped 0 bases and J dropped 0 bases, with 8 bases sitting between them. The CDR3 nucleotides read TGTGCCAGCAGTTACTCGAGAGCGGACCAAGAGACCCAGTACTTC. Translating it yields CASSYSRADQETQYF.

The CDR3 region has the DNA TGTGCCAGCAGTCGACTAGCGGGATCTAACGGGGAGCTGTTTTTT. Its protein is CASSRLAGSNGELFF. The J gene is TRBJ2-2, the V gene TRBV2; the match to TRBD2 covers 11 bases. Trimming removed 5 bases from V and 7 bases from J; junction bases left unmatched: 6. Germline V CDR1 and CDR2: SNHLY, FYNNEI. The CDR3 spans 15 residues.

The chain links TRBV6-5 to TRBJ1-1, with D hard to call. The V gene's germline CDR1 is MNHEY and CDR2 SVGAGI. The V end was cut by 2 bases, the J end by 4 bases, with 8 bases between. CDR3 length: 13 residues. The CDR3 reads CASSYGRGTEAFF. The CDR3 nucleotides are TGTGCCAGCAGTTACGGGCGGGGCACTGAAGCTTTCTTT.

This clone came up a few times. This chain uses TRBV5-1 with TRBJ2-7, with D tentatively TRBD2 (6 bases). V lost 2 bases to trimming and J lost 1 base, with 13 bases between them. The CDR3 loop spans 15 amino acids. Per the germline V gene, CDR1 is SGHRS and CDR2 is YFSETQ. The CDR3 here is CASSLGSGGSYEQYF. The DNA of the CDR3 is TGCGCCAGCAGCTTAGGTAGCGGAGGTTCCTACGAGCAGTACTTC. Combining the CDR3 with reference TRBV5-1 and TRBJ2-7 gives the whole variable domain KAGVTQTPRYLIKTRGQQVTLSCSPISGHRSVSWYQQTPGQGLQFLFEYFSETQRNKGNFPGRFSGRQFSNSRSEMNVSTLELGDSALYLCASSLGSGGSYEQYFGPGTRLTVT.

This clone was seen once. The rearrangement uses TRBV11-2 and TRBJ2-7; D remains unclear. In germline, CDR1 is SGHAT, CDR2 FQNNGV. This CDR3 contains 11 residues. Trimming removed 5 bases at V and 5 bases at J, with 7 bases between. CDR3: CASSPADEQYF. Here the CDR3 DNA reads TGTGCCAGCAGCCCGGCGGACGAGCAGTACTTC.

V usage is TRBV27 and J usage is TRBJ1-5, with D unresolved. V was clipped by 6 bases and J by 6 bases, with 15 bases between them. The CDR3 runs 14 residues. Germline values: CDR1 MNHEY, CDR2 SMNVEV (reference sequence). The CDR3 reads CASRGREWGQPQHF. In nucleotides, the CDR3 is TGTGCCAGCAGGGGTAGGGAGTGGGGTCAGCCCCAGCATTTT.

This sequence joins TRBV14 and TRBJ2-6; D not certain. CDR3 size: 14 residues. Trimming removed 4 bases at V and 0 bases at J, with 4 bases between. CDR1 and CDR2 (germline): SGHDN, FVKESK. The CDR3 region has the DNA TGTGCCAGCAGCCTCTTCTCTGGGGCCAACGTCCTGACTTTC. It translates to CASSLFSGANVLTF.

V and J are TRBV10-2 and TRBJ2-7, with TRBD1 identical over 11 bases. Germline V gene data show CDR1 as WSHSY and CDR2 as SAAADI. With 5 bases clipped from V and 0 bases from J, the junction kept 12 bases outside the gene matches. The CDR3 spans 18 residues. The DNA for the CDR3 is TGCGCCAGCAGTCCGGGACAGGGGGTTCCTTCCCTCTCCTACGAGCAGTACTTC. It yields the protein CASSPGQGVPSLSYEQYF.

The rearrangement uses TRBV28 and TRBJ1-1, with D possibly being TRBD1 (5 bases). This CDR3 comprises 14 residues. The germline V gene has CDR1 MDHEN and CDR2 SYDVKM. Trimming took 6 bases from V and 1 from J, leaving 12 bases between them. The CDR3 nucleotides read TGTGCCAGCAGGCGGGGCGGAAAGAACACTGAAGCTTTCTTT. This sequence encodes CASRRGGKNTEAFF.

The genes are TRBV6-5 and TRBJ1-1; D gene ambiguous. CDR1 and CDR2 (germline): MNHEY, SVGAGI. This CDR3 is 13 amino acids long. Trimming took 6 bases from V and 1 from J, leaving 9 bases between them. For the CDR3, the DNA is TGTGCCAGCAGGCGGAATGGGAACACTGAAGCTTTCTTT. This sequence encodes CASRRNGNTEAFF.

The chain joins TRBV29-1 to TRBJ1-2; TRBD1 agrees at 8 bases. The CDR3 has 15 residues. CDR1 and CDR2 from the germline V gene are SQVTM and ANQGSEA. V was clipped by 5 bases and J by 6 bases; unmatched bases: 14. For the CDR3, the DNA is TGCAGCGTTTGGCGGCCAGGACAGGGATCTCATGGCTACACCTTC. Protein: CSVWRPGQGSHGYTF.

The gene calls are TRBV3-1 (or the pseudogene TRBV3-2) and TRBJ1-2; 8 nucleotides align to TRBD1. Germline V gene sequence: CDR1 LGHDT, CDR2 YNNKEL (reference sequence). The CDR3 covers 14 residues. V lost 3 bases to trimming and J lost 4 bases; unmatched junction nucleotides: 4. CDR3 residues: CASSQEQGVYGYTF. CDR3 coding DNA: TGTGCCAGCAGCCAGGAACAGGGGGTCTATGGCTACACCTTC.

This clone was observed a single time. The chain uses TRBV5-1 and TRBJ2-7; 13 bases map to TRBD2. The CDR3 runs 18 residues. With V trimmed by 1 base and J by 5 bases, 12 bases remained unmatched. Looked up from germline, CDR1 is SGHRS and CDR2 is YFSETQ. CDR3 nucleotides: TGCGCCAGCAGCTTGCTCTGGACTAGCGGGAGTTCAGTCCACGAGCAGTACTTC. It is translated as CASSLLWTSGSSVHEQYF.

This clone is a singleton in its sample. Here the CDR3 reads CASSLGVAGARAQYF. The CDR3 nucleotides read TGCGCCAGCAGCTTGGGGGTAGCGGGGGCTAGGGCCCAGTACTTC. V gene TRBV5-1 combines with J gene TRBJ2-5; 9 nucleotides line up with TRBD2. The germline V gene has CDR1 SGHRS and CDR2 YFSETQ. After removal of 0 bases from V and 9 bases from J, the junction contained 9 bases not matched to a gene. The CDR3 sequence is 15 residues long.

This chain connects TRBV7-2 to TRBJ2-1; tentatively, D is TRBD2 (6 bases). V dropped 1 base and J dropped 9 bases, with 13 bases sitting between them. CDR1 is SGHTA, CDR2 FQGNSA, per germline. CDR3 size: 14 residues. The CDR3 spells CASSLDRGMSEQFF. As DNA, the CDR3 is TGTGCCAGCAGCTTAGACCGGGGGATGAGTGAGCAGTTCTTC.

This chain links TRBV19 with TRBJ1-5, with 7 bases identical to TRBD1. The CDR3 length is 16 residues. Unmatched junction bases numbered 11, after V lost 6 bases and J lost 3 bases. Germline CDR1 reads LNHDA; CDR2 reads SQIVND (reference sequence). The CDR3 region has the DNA TGTGCCAGTAGACCGACAGGGCGTGGGGACAATCAGCCCCAGCATTTT. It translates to CASRPTGRGDNQPQHF.

In nucleotides, the CDR3 is TGTGCCAGCAGTTTAGGGGTAACAGACAGCACAGATACGCAGTATTTT. Translation gives CASSLGVTDSTDTQYF. V gene TRBV6-5 combines with J gene TRBJ2-3, with D perhaps TRBD1 (5 bases). CDR1 is MNHEY, CDR2 SVGAGI, per germline. The CDR3 consists of 16 residues. V was cut by 4 bases and J by 0 bases, with 14 bases left in between.

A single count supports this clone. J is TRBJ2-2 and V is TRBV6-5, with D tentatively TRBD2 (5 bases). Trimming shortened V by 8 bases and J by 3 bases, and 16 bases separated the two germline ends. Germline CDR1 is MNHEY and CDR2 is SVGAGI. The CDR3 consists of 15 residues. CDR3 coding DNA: TGTGCCAGCGGGAGAGGGCGGAAGGACACCGGGGAGCTGTTTTTT. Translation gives CASGRGRKDTGELFF.

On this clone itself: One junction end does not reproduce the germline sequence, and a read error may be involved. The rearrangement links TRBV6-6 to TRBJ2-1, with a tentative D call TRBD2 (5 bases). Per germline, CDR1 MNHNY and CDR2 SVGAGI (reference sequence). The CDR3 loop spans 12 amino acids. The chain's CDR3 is CASSYSQEEAVF. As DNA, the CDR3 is TGTGCCAGCAGTTATAGCCAAGAGGAGGCGGTCTTC.

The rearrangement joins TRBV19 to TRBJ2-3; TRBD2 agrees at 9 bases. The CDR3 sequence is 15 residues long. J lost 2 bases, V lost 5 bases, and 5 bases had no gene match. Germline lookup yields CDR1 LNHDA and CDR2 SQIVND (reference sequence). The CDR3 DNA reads TGTGCCAGTAGTCCGACTAGCGGATTCACAGATACGCAGTATTTT. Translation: CASSPTSGFTDTQYF.

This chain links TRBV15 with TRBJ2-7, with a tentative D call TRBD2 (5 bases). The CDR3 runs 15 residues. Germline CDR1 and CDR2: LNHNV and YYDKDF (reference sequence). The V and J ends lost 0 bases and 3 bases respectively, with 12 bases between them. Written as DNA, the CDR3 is TGTGCCACCAGCAGAGATAGGAACGGGATCTACGAGCAGTACTTC. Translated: CATSRDRNGIYEQYF.

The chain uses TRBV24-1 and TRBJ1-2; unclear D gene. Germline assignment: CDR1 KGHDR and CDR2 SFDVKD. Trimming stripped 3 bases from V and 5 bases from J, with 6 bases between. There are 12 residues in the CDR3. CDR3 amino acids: CATSDPGYGYTF. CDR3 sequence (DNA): TGTGCCACCAGTGATCCGGGTTATGGCTACACCTTC.

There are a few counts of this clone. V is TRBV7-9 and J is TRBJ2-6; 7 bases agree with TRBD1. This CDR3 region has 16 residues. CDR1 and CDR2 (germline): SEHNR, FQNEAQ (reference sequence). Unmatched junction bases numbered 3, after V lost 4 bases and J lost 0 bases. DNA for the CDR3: TGTGCCAGCAGCTGGGACAGACCCTCTGGGGCCAACGTCCTGACTTTC. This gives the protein CASSWDRPSGANVLTF.

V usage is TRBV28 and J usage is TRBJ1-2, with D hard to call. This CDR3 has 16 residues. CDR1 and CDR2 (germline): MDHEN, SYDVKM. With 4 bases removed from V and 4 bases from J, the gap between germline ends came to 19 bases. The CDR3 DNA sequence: TGTGCCAGCAGTTACCGCGCGGGTAAGGGTGGCTATGGCTACACCTTC. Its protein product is CASSYRAGKGGYGYTF.

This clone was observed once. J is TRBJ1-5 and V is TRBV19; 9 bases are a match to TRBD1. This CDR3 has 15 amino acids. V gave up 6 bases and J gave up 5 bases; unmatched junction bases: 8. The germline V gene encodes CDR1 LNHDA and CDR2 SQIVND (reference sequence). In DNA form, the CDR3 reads TGTGCCAGTAGATACCGGGACAGGGCTGATCAGCCCCAGCATTTT. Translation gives CASRYRDRADQPQHF.

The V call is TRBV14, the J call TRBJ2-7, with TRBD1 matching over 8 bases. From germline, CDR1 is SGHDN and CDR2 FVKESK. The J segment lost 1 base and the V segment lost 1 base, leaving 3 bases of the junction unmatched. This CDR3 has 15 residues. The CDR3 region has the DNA TGTGCCAGCAGCCAAGGCGACAGGGGTTCCTACGAGCAGTACTTC. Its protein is CASSQGDRGSYEQYF.

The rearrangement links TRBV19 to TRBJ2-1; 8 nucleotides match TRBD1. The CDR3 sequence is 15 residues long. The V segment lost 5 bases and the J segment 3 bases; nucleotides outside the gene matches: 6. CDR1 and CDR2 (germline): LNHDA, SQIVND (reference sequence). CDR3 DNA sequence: TGTGCCAGTAGTCTTCGACAGGGGAACTACAATGAGCAGTTCTTC. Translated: CASSLRQGNYNEQFF.

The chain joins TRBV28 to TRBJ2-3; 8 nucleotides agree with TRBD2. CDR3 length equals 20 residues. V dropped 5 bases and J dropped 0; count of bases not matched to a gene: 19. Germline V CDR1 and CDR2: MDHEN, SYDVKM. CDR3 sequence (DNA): TGTGCCAGCAGTCCACCACCACTGGGTAGCGGGGCCTATAGCACAGATACGCAGTATTTT. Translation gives CASSPPPLGSGAYSTDTQYF.